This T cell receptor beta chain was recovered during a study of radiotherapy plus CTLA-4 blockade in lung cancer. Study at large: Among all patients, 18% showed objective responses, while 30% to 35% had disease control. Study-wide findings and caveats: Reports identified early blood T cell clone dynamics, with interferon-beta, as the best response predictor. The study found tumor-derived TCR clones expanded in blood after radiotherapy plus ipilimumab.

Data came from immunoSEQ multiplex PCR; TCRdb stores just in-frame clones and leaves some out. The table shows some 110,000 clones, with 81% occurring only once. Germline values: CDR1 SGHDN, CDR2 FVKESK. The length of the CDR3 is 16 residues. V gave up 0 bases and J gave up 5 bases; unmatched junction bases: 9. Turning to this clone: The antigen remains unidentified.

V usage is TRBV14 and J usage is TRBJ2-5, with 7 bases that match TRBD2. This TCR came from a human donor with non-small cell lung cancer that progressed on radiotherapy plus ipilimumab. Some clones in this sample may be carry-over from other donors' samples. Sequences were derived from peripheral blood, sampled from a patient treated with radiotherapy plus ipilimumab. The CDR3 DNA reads TGTGCCAGCAGCCAAGAGTACGAGCGGGGATACGAGACCCAGTACTTC. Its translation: CASSQEYERGYETQYF. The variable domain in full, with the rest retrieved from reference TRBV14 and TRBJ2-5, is EAGVTQFPSHSVIEKGQTVTLRCDPISGHDNLYWYRRVMGKEIKFLLHFVKESKQDESGMPNNRFLAERTGGTYSTLKVQPAELEDSGVYFCASSQEYERGYETQYFGPGTRLLVL.